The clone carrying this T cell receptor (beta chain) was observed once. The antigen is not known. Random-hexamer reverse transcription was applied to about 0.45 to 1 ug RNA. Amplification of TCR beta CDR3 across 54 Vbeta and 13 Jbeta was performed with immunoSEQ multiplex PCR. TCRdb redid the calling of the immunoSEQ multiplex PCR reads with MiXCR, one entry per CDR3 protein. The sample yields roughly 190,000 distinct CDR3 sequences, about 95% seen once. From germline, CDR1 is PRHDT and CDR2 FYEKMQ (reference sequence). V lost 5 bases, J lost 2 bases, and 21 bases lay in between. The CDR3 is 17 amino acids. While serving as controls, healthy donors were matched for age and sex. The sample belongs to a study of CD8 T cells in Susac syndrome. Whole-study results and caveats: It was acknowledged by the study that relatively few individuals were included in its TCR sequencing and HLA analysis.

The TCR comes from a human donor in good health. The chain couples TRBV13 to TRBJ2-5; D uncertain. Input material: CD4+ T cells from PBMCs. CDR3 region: CASSLTLESTFQETQYF. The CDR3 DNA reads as TGTGCCAGCAGCCTTACTTTGGAAAGCACTTTTCAAGAGACCCAGTACTTC.